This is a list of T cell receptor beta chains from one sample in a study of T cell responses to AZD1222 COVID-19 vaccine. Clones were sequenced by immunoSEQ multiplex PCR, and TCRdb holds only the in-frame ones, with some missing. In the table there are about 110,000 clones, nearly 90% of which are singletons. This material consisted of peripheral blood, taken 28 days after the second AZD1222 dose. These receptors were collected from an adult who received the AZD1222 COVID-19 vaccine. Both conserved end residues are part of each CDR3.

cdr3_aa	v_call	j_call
CSASGRDSGNTIYF	TRBV20-1	TRBJ1-3
CASSRHHRGYNEQFF	TRBV23-1	TRBJ2-1
CASSPRQGNQPQHF	TRBV28	TRBJ1-5
CASSQAGQDGLEQYF	TRBV3-1/TRBV3-2	TRBJ2-7
CASSGGGLGNEKLFF	TRBV7-2	TRBJ1-4
CASSACRFSNEQFF	TRBV2	TRBJ2-1
CASSQDWSRGYGYTF	TRBV4-1	TRBJ1-2
CASSYEAPDTQYF	TRBV6-2/TRBV6-3	TRBJ2-3
CATSRARGESEKLFF	TRBV15	TRBJ1-4
CASSPGGYEQYF	TRBV12-3/TRBV12-4	TRBJ2-7
CARSPDRNIQYF	TRBV5-3	TRBJ2-4
CASSVMYNEQFF	TRBV2	TRBJ2-1
CASSQGSPPEAFF	TRBV3-1/TRBV3-2	TRBJ1-1
CASSGGGGYTEAFF	TRBV28	TRBJ1-1
CASGLDALGTEAFF	TRBV12-5	TRBJ1-1
CASTDRVGNQPQHF	TRBV6-5	TRBJ1-5
CASSPRGLGQPQHF	TRBV6-5	TRBJ1-5
CASSDTSGANVLTF	TRBV6-4	TRBJ2-6
CASERGSPEAFF	TRBV13	TRBJ1-1
CASSLGQGGYNEQFF	TRBV7-2	TRBJ2-1
CASSFEGSNQPQHF	TRBV28	TRBJ1-5
CASRGAGGYGYTF	TRBV27	TRBJ1-2
CASSDRDQPQHF	TRBV10-2	TRBJ1-5
CASSSTGTYEQYF	TRBV7-2	TRBJ2-7
CAWSVRLEAFF	TRBV30	TRBJ1-1
CASSPRTGPGGTQYF	TRBV14	TRBJ2-5
CASSLGVRDYEQYF	TRBV28	TRBJ2-7
CASSARIGDPWEGSPLHF	TRBV6-1	TRBJ1-6
CASSLISYSYEQYF	TRBV28	TRBJ2-7